This record concerns one T cell receptor beta chain sequence. The antigen this receptor binds is unknown. The input lacks base qualities; no much larger clone sits a single base away. This sample is part of a study of neoadjuvant anti-PD-1 for oral cavity cancer (dated by TCRdb to the early 2020s). Turning to the overall study: Patients mostly received three to four biweekly doses of nivolumab at 3 mg/kg before curative-intent surgical resection. For patients who did not progress, a fourth nivolumab dose was given around day 43, followed by definitive surgical resection on days 50-56. Under RECIST 1.1, patients with complete response, partial response or stable disease were classed as responders, and patients with progression were classed as non-responders. The parent correlative cohort included some 13 patients, with an approximately 35% response rate. What the study reported, not specific to this receptor: Higher pretreatment blood Treg/Th17 ratios correlated with higher pretreatment blood TCRbeta clonality and lower post-treatment tumor TCRbeta clonality. After neoadjuvant nivolumab, significantly higher T cell clonality (Gini index) was found within PBMCs in non-responders than in responders. Only three patients per response group were included in the TCR analyses, and larger cohorts for validation were called for by the authors.

PBMC libraries used mostly approximately 500 ng of input genomic DNA for deep sequencing, with six replicates per sample. Following the manufacturer's instructions, the team built TCRbeta libraries using the immunoSEQ hsTCRbeta kit. The completed libraries were mixed into a single pool at 3 nM, then sequenced with an Illumina NovaSeq 6000 S4 flow cell. The authors' analysis ran thus. The immunoSEQ Analyzer handled quality control and preprocessing of the raw data. The analysis was restricted to productive rearrangements, with each unique CDR3 amino acid sequence defining a clonotype. Using the R package tcR, the researchers computed the Gini-Simpson index as their estimate of repertoire clonality. Gini indices were compared with Student's t test, and associations with tumor size change were assessed by Pearson correlation. The table was pulled from immuneACCESS by TCRdb, which kept in-frame rearrangements only. Such tables lose some clones; where checked, under half of the loss comes from unresolved V genes, and the rest has no known cause. For V, J and clone size, that table is used; D and trimming come from the DNA. The sample contains more than 50,000 clones, roughly three quarters of them found a single time. The biggest ten clones account for about 2.5% of the sample.

Inclusive of the bounding cysteine and phenylalanine, the CDR3 is 17 residues long. The retained sequence is limited to the CDR3, 51 bases, with the frame set at the first base. V sheds 4 bases and J sheds 5 bases, leaving 23 bases between their ends. The germline V gene sets CDR1 to MNHNS and CDR2 to SASEGT. Sample time point, as interpreted from the label and publication: before neoadjuvant nivolumab. None of the patients had received prior systemic or radiation treatment, and all were newly diagnosed with stage II-IVA oral cavity squamous cell carcinoma. The cohort was composed of patients with HPV-negative, locally advanced oral cavity squamous cell carcinoma. Peripheral blood mononuclear cells were analyzed directly and were not maintained or expanded in culture. Samples came from a longitudinal correlative study of a single-arm phase II trial of neoadjuvant nivolumab in oral cavity squamous cell carcinoma. Subject-matched pre- and post-treatment PBMCs and tumors from three responders and three non-responders were subjected to genomic DNA-based TCRbeta sequencing. Peripheral blood mononuclear cells were collected once before nivolumab treatment and again after treatment, at the time of surgery. The Maxwell RSC DNA from Cells kit was used to isolate genomic DNA from PBMCs.

Specimen: PBMCs, collected before nivolumab (anti-PD-1) treatment. This sequence originates from a person aged 40 to 85 with oral cavity squamous cell carcinoma. Recombination linked TRBV6-1 to TRBJ1-1; no D gene call is confident. The sequence in DNA is TGTGCCAGCAGTGCTCCCAAGGCGGTGGGATATACGACTGAAGCTTTCTTT. Its translation is CASSAPKAVGYTTEAFF.